This entry lists 2 T cell receptor beta chains sequenced from one sample in a study of response to subunit inactivated influenza vaccine. TCRdb reprocessed the RT-PCR reads via MiXCR and lists one record per CDR3 protein. The repertoire has approximately 500,000 distinct CDR3 sequences, approximately 22% of them found once; the top ten carry around 2.8%. The sample was also linked to a second study, of T cells expressing NK-cell markers. That study reports: Beta-chain TCR cDNA was generated via 5'RACE template switching with UMIs.

The sequences come from CD4+ T cells sorted from PBMCs, collected roughly 13 days after vaccination. These receptor sequences come from a man aged 45-65 years who received an inactivated influenza vaccine.

V gene TRBV6-2 or TRBV6-3 combines with J gene TRBJ2-1, with 8 bases matching TRBD2. Germline V gene data show CDR1 as MNHEY and CDR2 as SVGEGT. The CDR3 covers 13 residues. The V gene end was trimmed by 6 bases and the J gene end by 16 bases; junction bases not matched to a gene: 14. The CDR3 region is CASSLFSGTSIFF. The CDR3, as DNA: TGTGCCAGCAGCCTATTTTCCGGGACTAGTATTTTCTTC.

Written as DNA, the CDR3 is TGCAGCGTTGAAGATTCTGGGGGAAACACCATATATTTT. Residues: CSVEDSGGNTIYF. The chain carries TRBV29-1 and TRBJ1-3; D not resolved. CDR1 and CDR2 (germline): SQVTM, ANQGSEA. The length of the CDR3 is 13 residues. Trimming cost V 0 bases and J 4 bases, with 7 bases left between them.